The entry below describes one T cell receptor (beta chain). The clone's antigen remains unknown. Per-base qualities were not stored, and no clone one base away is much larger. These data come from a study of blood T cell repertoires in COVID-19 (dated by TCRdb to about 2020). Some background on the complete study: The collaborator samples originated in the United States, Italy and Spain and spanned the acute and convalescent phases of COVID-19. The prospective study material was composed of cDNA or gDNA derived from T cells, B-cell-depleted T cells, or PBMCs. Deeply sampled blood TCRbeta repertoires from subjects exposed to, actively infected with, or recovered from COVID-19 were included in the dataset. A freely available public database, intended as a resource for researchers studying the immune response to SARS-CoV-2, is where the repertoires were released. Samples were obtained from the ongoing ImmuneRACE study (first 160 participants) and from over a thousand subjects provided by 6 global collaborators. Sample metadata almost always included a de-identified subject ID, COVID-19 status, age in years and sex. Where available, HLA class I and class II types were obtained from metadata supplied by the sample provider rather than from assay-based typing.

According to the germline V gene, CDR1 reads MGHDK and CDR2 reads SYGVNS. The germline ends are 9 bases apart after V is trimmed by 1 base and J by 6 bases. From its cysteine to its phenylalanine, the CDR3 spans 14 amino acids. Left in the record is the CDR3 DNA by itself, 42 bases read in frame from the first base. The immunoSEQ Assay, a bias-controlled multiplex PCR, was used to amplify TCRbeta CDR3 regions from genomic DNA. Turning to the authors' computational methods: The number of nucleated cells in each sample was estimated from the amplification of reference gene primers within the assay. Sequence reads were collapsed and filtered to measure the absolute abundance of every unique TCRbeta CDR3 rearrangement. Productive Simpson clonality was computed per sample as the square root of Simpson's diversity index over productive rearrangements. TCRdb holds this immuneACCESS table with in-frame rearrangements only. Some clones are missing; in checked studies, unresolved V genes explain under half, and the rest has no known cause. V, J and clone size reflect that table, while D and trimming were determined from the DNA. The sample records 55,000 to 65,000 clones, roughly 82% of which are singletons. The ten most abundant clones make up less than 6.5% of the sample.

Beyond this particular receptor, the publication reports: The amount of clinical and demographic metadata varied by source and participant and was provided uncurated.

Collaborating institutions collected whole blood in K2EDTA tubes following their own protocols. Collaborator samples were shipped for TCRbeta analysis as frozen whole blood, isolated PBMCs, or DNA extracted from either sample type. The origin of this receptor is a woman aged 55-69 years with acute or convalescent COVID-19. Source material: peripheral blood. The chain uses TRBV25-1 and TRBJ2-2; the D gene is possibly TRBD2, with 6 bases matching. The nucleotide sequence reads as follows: TGTGCCAGCAGTGAATGGGAGGATGCCGGGGAGCTGTTTTTT. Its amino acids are CASSEWEDAGELFF.